This T cell receptor (beta chain) was captured by sequencing in a study of T cell responses to AZD1222 COVID-19 vaccine. This clone has only one observation. The antigen is undetermined. Study results and limitations: The span of vaccine-associated CD4 TCRs extended across spike, with dominance at 160-218 and 743-854. There were mostly white British donors and more females than males, and clonal diversity was possibly underestimated.

The CDR3 length is 16 residues. V was trimmed by 1 base and J by 2 bases, leaving 14 bases between them. Germline V gene sequence: CDR1 KGHSH, CDR2 LQKENI. Using immunoSEQ multiplex PCR, the repertoire was profiled, and TCRdb retains in-frame clones only, with some absent. Here the sample spans about 170,000 clones, around 90% being singletons. This clonotype originated in an adult in good health. This sequence joins TRBV18 and TRBJ1-1, with a weak D call TRBD1 (6 bases). The sequencing here drew on peripheral blood, taken on day 0 of AZD1222 vaccination. CDR3 loop: CASSPLSTGANTEAFF. In nucleotides, the CDR3 is TGTGCCAGCTCACCACTTTCTACGGGGGCCAACACTGAAGCTTTCTTT.